Listed below are T cell receptor beta chains from one sample, sequenced in a study of cytomegalovirus exposure and HLA in healthy donors. Assay used: immunoSEQ multiplex PCR; TCRdb lists only in-frame clones, some missing. The sample lists around 140,000 clones, 75% to 90% seen once, with over 1.5% in the top ten. The sample was PBMCs. The receptors were sampled from a man aged 35 to 55 in good health and CMV-seronegative. Both conserved end residues are part of each CDR3. Rows may omit the clone size; those that give it use once, few, many or a size class.

size	J	V	CDR3
NA	TRBJ2-7	TRBV7-9	CASSLTGEIYEQYF
NA	NA	TRBV28	CASRGTSGRGYEQYF
NA	TRBJ1-1	TRBV7-2	CASSFGQGALSTEAFF
NA	TRBJ1-5	TRBV19	CASSMSGRGNQPQHF
NA	TRBJ1-5	TRBV2	CASSRGQGNQPQHF
few	TRBJ2-3	TRBV7-8	CASSSQAGGDTQYF
NA	TRBJ1-1	TRBV6-5	CASSYSRGPNTEAFF
once	TRBJ2-1	TRBV28	CASISGTGRGDSYNEQFF
NA	TRBJ2-3	TRBV4-3	CASSQDRQGVRGTQYF
NA	TRBJ2-7	TRBV25-1	CASSGGTANVEQYF
NA	TRBJ2-6	TRBV27	CASSRSGANVLTF
few	TRBJ1-4	TRBV27	CASSFHRGDEKLFF
NA	TRBJ2-2	TRBV11-3	CASSPPRADYTGELFF
NA	TRBJ1-2	TRBV6-5	CASSYSGQGYGYTF
NA	TRBJ2-7	TRBV7-9	CSSSLVRLGSSYEQYF
once	TRBJ2-1	TRBV29-1	CSVEVQDSSTKGQFF
NA	TRBJ1-1	TRBV11-3	CASSLDRGTEAFF
NA	TRBJ1-2	TRBV27	CASSLRAGYYGYTF
once	TRBJ2-3	TRBV4-1	CASSQDKRGIDTQYF
NA	TRBJ2-3	TRBV29-1	CSVSQGAGGADTQYF
NA	TRBJ1-1	TRBV19	CASSRTGDSNTEAFF
NA	TRBJ1-3	TRBV30	CAWVPGGIGNTIYF
NA	TRBJ2-1	TRBV5-1	CASSLPGGGRNEQFF
NA	TRBJ1-3	TRBV2	CARRTDSSGNTIYF
once	TRBJ2-7	TRBV2	CASTKGTGGTYEQYF
NA	TRBJ2-5	TRBV11-1	CASSHLGIQGTLQETQYF
NA	TRBJ2-1	TRBV7-8	CASSLRREEGNEQFF
NA	TRBJ2-1	TRBV5-6	CASSLGTSGVNEQFF
NA	TRBJ1-2	TRBV7-9	CASSLEIGTGPSYGYTF
once	TRBJ2-2	TRBV7-3	CASSSRGGNTGELFF
NA	TRBJ2-6	TRBV21-1	CASMGQGAKSGANVLTF
NA	TRBJ2-3	TRBV7-9	CASSFRGRVDTQYF
once	TRBJ2-5	TRBV27	CASTSLGGDETQYF
few	TRBJ2-3	TRBV5-1	CASSSTLTTSTDTQYF
NA	TRBJ2-1	TRBV7-6	CASSLRPGPRDEQFF
NA	TRBJ2-1	TRBV7-9	CSSSLSGGDSLQFF
NA	TRBJ2-5	TRBV15	CATSPGWAQYF
NA	TRBJ2-7	TRBV29-1	CRARVRGSYEQYF
NA	TRBJ2-3	TRBV7-2	CASSKGLAGAADTQYF
NA	TRBJ2-7	TRBV5-4	CASSHGELALNPDMEQYF
once	TRBJ2-4	TRBV29-1	CSAGSLQNIQYF
NA	TRBJ1-2	TRBV5-5	CASSLDRVNYGYTF
few	TRBJ2-1	TRBV7-9	CASSLDTANEQFF
NA	TRBJ2-5	TRBV7-6	CASSGRGGETQYF
NA	TRBJ1-2	TRBV5-6	CASSPGTGSYGYTF
NA	TRBJ2-7	TRBV20-1	CSARENSRRHF
once	TRBJ2-7	TRBV30	CASKGQGDYEQYF
few	TRBJ2-3	TRBV6-1	CASSELAGPDTQYF
NA	TRBJ1-2	TRBV5-1	CASSPEMNNCGYTF
NA	TRBJ2-1	TRBV29-1	CSVDRSGSGYNEQFF
few	TRBJ2-1	TRBV30	CAWSVSGRLISYNEQFF
NA	TRBJ2-1	TRBV27	CASSLTPGLAYNEQFF
NA	TRBJ1-3	TRBV25-1	CASSRGQPFSGNTIYF